These 31 T cell receptor beta chains were all obtained from the same sample, sequenced in a study of cytomegalovirus exposure and HLA in healthy donors (TCRdb year 2017). Preparation of the library involved the immunoSEQ multiplex PCR assay. TCRdb's version of the immuneACCESS table is confined to in-frame rearrangements and falls short of the full clone set. An unresolved V gene accounts for under half of the shortfall where checked; the remainder is of unknown origin. Counted in this sample were some 69,000 clones; roughly 95% of them appeared once. Roughly 5% of the sample goes to the ten largest clones. The sequencing input was PBMCs. The receptors shown here come from a woman aged 18-35 years in good health and CMV-seropositive.

The chain is built from TRBV11-2 and TRBJ1-5, with 11 positions matching TRBD1. V was clipped by 3 bases and J by 6 bases; unmatched bases: 4. Germline loops: CDR1 SGHAT, CDR2 FQNNGV. The CDR3 consists of 15 residues. Here the CDR3 reads CASSFSGTGGQPQHF. In DNA, the CDR3 is TGTGCCAGCAGCTTTTCCGGGACAGGGGGTCAGCCCCAGCATTTT.

This chain uses TRBV5-8 with TRBJ2-7; 12 nucleotides line up with TRBD1. In germline, CDR1 is SGHTS, CDR2 YDEGEE. V lost 4 bases, J lost 1 base, and 15 bases stayed unmatched. This CDR3 has 19 amino acids. The CDR3, as DNA: TGTGCCAGCAGCCGGGACAGGGGGCGTTTCCAGCGGGGATCCTACGAGCAGTACTTC. Protein sequence: CASSRDRGRFQRGSYEQYF.

This clone was detected once. V usage is TRBV18 and J usage is TRBJ1-2; no reliable D call. The CDR3 sequence is 15 residues long. V lost 3 bases and J lost 3, with 14 bases in between. Germline V gives CDR1 KGHSH, CDR2 LQKENI. Here the CDR3 reads CASSPGAGKDYGYTF. The DNA of the CDR3 is TGTGCCAGCTCACCGGGAGCGGGGAAGGACTATGGCTACACCTTC.

V gene TRBV7-3 combines with J gene TRBJ2-1; TRBD2 agrees at 11 bases. The CDR3 is made up of 15 amino acids. J gave up 8 bases and V 6 bases, and 9 bases lay outside the gene matches. Looked up from germline, CDR1 is SGHTA and CDR2 is FQGTGA. CDR3 loop: CASSSETSGNHEQFF. The CDR3 coding sequence is TGTGCCAGCAGTTCTGAGACTAGCGGGAATCATGAGCAGTTCTTC.

The chain uses TRBV4-1 and TRBJ2-2; possible D gene TRBD1, 6 bases. The V gene's germline CDR1 is MGHRA and CDR2 YSYEKL. This CDR3 has 13 amino acids. V was pared by 0 bases and J by 7 bases, with 6 bases between. DNA of the CDR3: TGCGCCAGCAGCCAAGAAGGGGGCGGGGAGCTGTTTTTT. Its protein product is CASSQEGGGELFF.

The rearrangement joins TRBV2 to TRBJ2-2; D is perhaps TRBD2 (6 bases). V lost 3 bases and J lost 1, with 9 bases in between. CDR1 SNHLY and CDR2 FYNNEI come from the germline V gene. The CDR3 spans 15 residues. CDR3 DNA sequence: TGTGCCAGCAGTGAGGAGGGCGGGAACACCGGGGAGCTGTTTTTT. It is translated as CASSEEGGNTGELFF.

V and J are TRBV10-3 and TRBJ2-7; possibly TRBD1 for D (5 bases). The CDR3 extends over 14 amino acids. V was trimmed by 0 bases and J by 0 bases, leaving 6 bases between them. Germline loops: CDR1 ENHRY, CDR2 SYGVKD. The CDR3 reads CAISESDNSYEQYF. Here the CDR3 DNA reads TGTGCCATCAGTGAGTCGGACAACTCCTACGAGCAGTACTTC.

This chain joins TRBV11-3 and TRBJ2-5, with TRBD2 matching 8 bases. CDR1 is SGHNT, CDR2 YENEEA, per germline. This CDR3 has 16 residues. V lost 2 bases, J lost 4 bases, and 9 bases stayed unmatched. The CDR3 DNA reads TGTGCCAGCAGCTTACGTTCCAGCGGGAGTACAGAGACCCAGTACTTC. It encodes CASSLRSSGSTETQYF.

The V and J genes are TRBV19 and TRBJ1-5; D is unresolved. Deletions cut 3 bases from V and 0 bases from J, with 9 bases between. CDR3 length equals 15 residues. Germline V lookup: CDR1 LNHDA, CDR2 SQIVND (reference sequence). The CDR3 is CASSIPLNSNQPQHF. The CDR3 DNA reads TGTGCCAGTAGTATCCCCCTAAATAGCAATCAGCCCCAGCATTTT.

J is TRBJ1-5 and V is TRBV28; 9 bases line up with TRBD1. Trimming cost V 2 bases and J 6 bases; bases outside gene matches: 5. The germline gives CDR1 MDHEN, CDR2 SYDVKM. This CDR3 is built from 15 residues. The CDR3 protein is CASSLGGQGSQPQHF. CDR3 nucleotides: TGTGCCAGCAGTTTAGGGGGACAGGGCTCTCAGCCCCAGCATTTT.

This clone showed up just once. V and J are TRBV11-2 and TRBJ2-1, with a possible D match to TRBD2 (6 bases). With 3 bases removed from V and 8 bases from J, the gap between germline ends came to 20 bases. Germline CDR1 reads SGHAT; CDR2 reads FQNNGV. The CDR3 totals 16 residues. CDR3 DNA: TGTGCCAGCAGCTTTTCGTGGAATTCGACGGGAGATGAGCAGTTCTTC. This translates into CASSFSWNSTGDEQFF.

The V and J genes are TRBV19 and TRBJ2-7; a weak D match, TRBD1 (5 bases). CDR1 and CDR2 (germline): LNHDA, SQIVND (reference sequence). This CDR3 is built from 15 residues. V was trimmed by 5 bases and J by 2 bases, leaving 16 bases between them. The CDR3 reads CASSESRALTYEQYF. In DNA, the CDR3 is TGTGCCAGTAGTGAATCCAGGGCCCTAACCTACGAGCAGTACTTC.

The V and J genes are TRBV28 and TRBJ2-5; 11 nucleotides agree with TRBD1. The CDR3 is made up of 16 amino acids. Trimming took 4 bases from V and 5 from J; bases not matched to a gene: 9. The germline gives CDR1 MDHEN, CDR2 SYDVKM. CDR3 residues: CASSYRGQGAMETQYF. CDR3 in DNA: TGTGCCAGCAGTTACCGAGGACAGGGGGCTATGGAGACCCAGTACTTC.

This clone was seen once. The gene calls are TRBV19 and TRBJ1-1; D gene unclear. Trimming removed 5 bases at V and 2 bases at J, with 15 bases between. Germline CDR1 is LNHDA and CDR2 is SQIVND (reference sequence). This CDR3 contains 15 residues. The CDR3 loop is CASSQTGWQNTEAFF. The CDR3 coding sequence is TGTGCCAGTAGTCAGACCGGGTGGCAAAACACTGAAGCTTTCTTT.

This sequence joins TRBV28 and TRBJ1-5; possibly TRBD1 for D (5 bases). The CDR3 has 16 residues. Between the trimmed V and J ends, which lost 5 bases and 7 bases, there was a span of 21 bases. Germline V gene lookup returns CDR1 MDHEN and CDR2 SYDVKM. The CDR3 nucleotides read TGTGCCAGCAGTCCTGGGGGGGTCCCCTTAGAACAGCCCCAGCATTTT. Translating gives CASSPGGVPLEQPQHF.

The chain is built from TRBV5-4 and TRBJ2-3, with 9 nucleotides matching TRBD1. J gave up 3 bases and V 4 bases, and 9 bases lay outside the gene matches. This CDR3 has 16 residues. CDR1 is SGHNT and CDR2 is YYREEE in the germline V gene (reference sequence). In nucleotides, the CDR3 is TGTGCCAGCAGCCGATTAGGACAGGGGTTGACAGATACGCAGTATTTT. Protein: CASSRLGQGLTDTQYF.

The table lists this clone with a count of one. The chain recombines TRBV27 with TRBJ1-5; perhaps TRBD1 as D (5 bases). The germline V gene has CDR1 MNHEY and CDR2 SMNVEV (reference sequence). The V gene lost 4 bases and the J gene lost 5 bases, with 9 bases spanning the gap. The CDR3 loop spans 13 amino acids. CDR3 residues: CASSSGGDQPQHF. Here the CDR3 DNA reads TGTGCCAGCAGTTCCGGGGGGGATCAGCCCCAGCATTTT.

The rearrangement uses TRBV27 and TRBJ2-3; a weak D match, TRBD2 (7 bases). From germline, CDR1 is MNHEY and CDR2 SMNVEV (reference sequence). The germline V and J ends were trimmed by 3 bases and 1 base, with 14 bases remaining between them. CDR3 length equals 16 residues. CDR3 coding DNA: TGTGCCAGCAGTTTTCGCGGGGGCATGGGCACAGATACGCAGTATTTT. Its protein is CASSFRGGMGTDTQYF.

The chain has TRBV6-1 and TRBJ2-5, with D perhaps TRBD2 (7 bases). This CDR3 region has 14 residues. CDR1 and CDR2 from the germline V gene are MNHNS and SASEGT. With 1 base removed from V and 4 bases from J, the gap between germline ends came to 10 bases. The CDR3 DNA is TGTGCCAGCAGTGAAGTCGGGGGGCGAGAGACCCAGTACTTC. Translated, it gives CASSEVGGRETQYF.

The chain employs TRBV6-6 and TRBJ1-5, with 7 bases identical to TRBD1. V dropped 0 bases and J dropped 3; count of bases not matched to a gene: 2. CDR1 is MNHNY, CDR2 SVGAGI, per germline (reference sequence). The CDR3 extends over 15 amino acids. The CDR3 spells CASSYSGQNNQPQHF. For the CDR3, the DNA is TGTGCCAGCAGTTACTCGGGACAGAACAATCAGCCCCAGCATTTT.

The J gene is TRBJ1-5, the V gene TRBV15, with D uncertain. Trimming left V 4 bases short and J 7 bases short, with 14 bases between. From germline, CDR1 is LNHNV and CDR2 YYDKDF (reference sequence). CDR3 length: 14 amino acids. In nucleotides, the CDR3 is TGTGCCACCAGCATGGGTAGCCAGAGACAGCCCCAGCATTTT. Amino acids: CATSMGSQRQPQHF. Variable domain in full (rest from reference TRBV15 and TRBJ1-5): DAMVIQNPRYQVTQFGKPVTLSCSQTLNHNVMYWYQQKSSQAPKLLFHYYDKDFNNEADTPDNFQSRRPNTSFCFLDIRSPGLGDTAMYLCATSMGSQRQPQHFGDGTRLSIL.

V gene TRBV4-2 combines with J gene TRBJ2-2; 11 nucleotides align to TRBD1. This CDR3 spans 21 amino acids. Losses at the gene ends were 0 bases for V and 3 bases for J; bases not matched to a gene: 15. Germline V CDR1 and CDR2: LGHNA, YNFKEQ. CDR3 nucleotides: TGTGCCAGCAGCCAAGACCCTCGCCAGGACAGGGGGCTTCAGGACACCGGGGAGCTGTTTTTT. Residues: CASSQDPRQDRGLQDTGELFF.

V is TRBV4-3 and J is TRBJ2-7; perhaps TRBD1 as D (5 bases). The CDR3 contains 13 residues. Trimming removed 1 base from V and 7 bases from J, with 11 bases in between. The germline V gene has CDR1 LGHNA and CDR2 YSLEER. DNA of the CDR3: TGCGCCAGCAGCCAAGGGGGCGTAGGAGAGCAGTACTTC. This encodes CASSQGGVGEQYF.

The genes are TRBV5-1 and TRBJ2-7, with D perhaps matching TRBD1 (5 bases). Trimming shortened V by 6 bases and J by 5 bases, and 9 bases separated the two germline ends. The germline V gene has CDR1 SGHRS and CDR2 YFSETQ. The CDR3 is 11 amino acids. CDR3 sequence reads: CASTLGHEQYF. Here the CDR3 DNA reads TGCGCCAGCACTTTGGGGCACGAGCAGTACTTC.

This chain uses TRBV2 with TRBJ2-3; D is ambiguous. CDR1 and CDR2 (germline): SNHLY, FYNNEI. There are 13 residues in the CDR3. Deletions cut 2 bases from V and 6 bases from J, with 9 bases between. The CDR3 region has the DNA TGTGCCAGCAGTGAACGGTCAACTGATACGCAGTATTTT. This gives the protein CASSERSTDTQYF.

As DNA, the CDR3 is TGTGCCAGCAGCTTGCTAGGGAACGGACTAGCCCAGACTAATGAGCAGTTCTTC. As protein: CASSLLGNGLAQTNEQFF. The chain carries TRBV5-6 and TRBJ2-1; TRBD2 aligns across 8 bases. J gave up 7 bases and V 1 base, and 16 bases lay outside the gene matches. This CDR3 contains 18 residues. Germline V gene sequence: CDR1 SGHDT, CDR2 YYEEEE.

The rearrangement links TRBV6-5 to TRBJ2-2; 10 nucleotides line up with TRBD2. Trimming removed 8 bases from V and 6 bases from J; junction bases left unmatched: 9. The CDR3 consists of 15 residues. The V gene's germline CDR1 is MNHEY and CDR2 SVGAGI. The CDR3 is CASQGISGRPGELFF. As DNA, the CDR3 is TGTGCCAGCCAAGGGATTAGCGGGAGGCCCGGGGAGCTGTTTTTT.

The chain carries TRBV11-3 and TRBJ2-2, with D possibly TRBD2 on 6 matching bases. The CDR3 consists of 16 residues. V lost 7 bases to trimming and J lost 1 base, with 16 bases between them. From germline, CDR1 is SGHNT and CDR2 YENEEA. Here the CDR3 reads CASTDTAGRNTGELFF. The DNA for the CDR3 is TGTGCCAGCACCGATACCGCGGGAAGGAACACCGGGGAGCTGTTTTTT.

V is TRBV30 and J is TRBJ2-7, with 12 bases aligning to TRBD1. The germline gives CDR1 GTSNPN, CDR2 SVGIG (reference sequence). The V gene end was trimmed by 3 bases and the J gene end by 6 bases; junction bases not matched to a gene: 6. The CDR3 has 14 amino acids. This CDR3 is CAWRGTGGYGEQYF. The CDR3 DNA is TGTGCCTGGAGAGGGACAGGGGGCTATGGCGAGCAGTACTTC. Together with reference TRBV30 and TRBJ2-7, the CDR3 gives the full variable domain: SQTIHQWPATLVQPVGSPLSLECTVEGTSNPNLYWYRQAAGRGLQLLFYSVGIGQISSEVPQNLSASRPQDRQFILSSKKLLLSDSGFYLCAWRGTGGYGEQYFGPGTRLTVT.

The chain employs TRBV5-1 and TRBJ2-7; D perhaps matches TRBD2 (6 bases). The CDR3 totals 14 residues. Trimming left V 0 bases short and J 4 bases short, with 11 bases between. Germline CDR1 and CDR2: SGHRS and YFSETQ. CDR3 coding DNA: TGCGCCAGCAGCTTGGTGGCGGGACCATACGAGCAGTACTTC. It is translated as CASSLVAGPYEQYF.

This clone was picked up one time. The chain links TRBV7-2 to TRBJ1-2; 7 bases align to TRBD1. Trimming removed 1 base from V and 4 bases from J; junction bases left unmatched: 3. The CDR3 covers 14 residues. The germline V gene has CDR1 SGHTA and CDR2 FQGNSA. DNA of the CDR3: TGTGCCAGCAGCTTAGACCGGGACAGCTATGGCTACACCTTC. Its protein product is CASSLDRDSYGYTF.